The 14 T cell receptor beta chains below were found in one sample sequenced in a study of T-cell reconstitution after alpha-beta-depleted transplantation in children (dated by TCRdb to about 2016). Per the publication, the treatment or condition label means: allogeneic hematopoietic cell transplantation with graft depleted of TCRalphabeta T cells and CD19 B cells. The library was produced with PCR. TCRdb shows the sequencer as Illumina HiSeq 2500. TCR library preparation used molecular barcoding, with unique molecular identifiers applied to normalize quantification of the TCRbeta repertoire. The public reads were reprocessed in TCRdb via fastp at Q25 and MiXCR, keeping in-frame beta chains. A single entry per CDR3 protein holds the most common genes and DNA from its merged rows. Counted in this sample were over 45,000 distinct CDR3 sequences; 44% of them appeared once. Of the sample, 95% to 98% falls within the top ten clones.

The specimen was PBMCs, mostly from graft donor cells, collected 360 days after TCRalphabeta/CD19-depleted stem cell transplant. The source of these receptors is a male patient between 10 and 17 years old who had a stem cell transplant for acute lymphoblastic leukemia, so the T cells may come from the graft donor.

The V call is TRBV29-1, the J call TRBJ2-1; TRBD2 aligns across 7 bases. CDR1 is SQVTM, CDR2 ANQGSEA, per germline. The CDR3 extends over 12 amino acids. V was pared by 8 bases and J by 9 bases, with 10 bases of the junction left unmatched. The CDR3 here is CSTSEASSEQFF. Here the CDR3 DNA reads TGCAGCACTAGCGAGGCCAGCAGTGAGCAGTTCTTC.

V gene TRBV12-3 or TRBV12-4 combines with J gene TRBJ1-5, with D perhaps TRBD1 (5 bases). The CDR3 covers 14 residues. V was cut by 3 bases and J by 7 bases, with 13 bases left in between. The CDR3 DNA reads as TGTGCCAGCAGTTTCACAGGCCCCGGACAGCCCCAGCATTTT. This gives the protein CASSFTGPGQPQHF.

The chain carries TRBV9 and TRBJ2-3; 11 bases map to TRBD2. The germline CDR1 and CDR2 sequences are SGDLS and YYNGEE. Unmatched junction bases numbered 6, after V lost 0 bases and J lost 0 bases. The CDR3 sequence is 18 residues long. The CDR3 DNA reads as TGTGCCAGCAGCGTAGCGGCTAGCGGGGGGCGGAGCACAGATACGCAGTATTTT. The encoded protein is CASSVAASGGRSTDTQYF. Using reference TRBV9 and TRBJ2-3 for the parts outside the CDR3, the full variable domain is DSGVTQTPKHLITATGQRVTLRCSPRSGDLSVYWYQQSLDQGLQFLIQYYNGEERAKGNILERFSAQQFPDLHSELNLSSLELGDSALYFCASSVAASGGRSTDTQYFGPGTRLTVL.

The J gene is TRBJ2-3, the V gene TRBV13; TRBD2 matches 14 bases. The CDR3 sequence is 16 residues long. Trimming removed 5 bases from V and 5 bases from J; junction bases left unmatched: 6. Germline V CDR1 and CDR2: PRHDT, FYEKMQ (reference sequence). CDR3 DNA sequence: TGTGCCAGCAGCACTGGGACTAGCGGGAGAAAAGATACGCAGTATTTT. This encodes CASSTGTSGRKDTQYF.

The chain combines TRBV29-1 with TRBJ2-1, with D maybe TRBD2 (6 bases). Per germline, CDR1 SQVTM and CDR2 ANQGSEA. The CDR3 is made up of 14 amino acids. The V end was cut by 4 bases, the J end by 9 bases, with 19 bases between. The CDR3 loop reads CSVAGPAGKLEQFF. Here the CDR3 DNA reads TGCAGCGTTGCAGGACCCGCGGGAAAGCTTGAGCAGTTCTTC.

The CDR3 nucleotides are TGTGCCAGCAGTTCCTCCTTGTACAATGAGCAGTTCTTC. It translates to CASSSSLYNEQFF. The chain uses TRBV12-3 or TRBV12-4 and TRBJ2-1; unclear D gene. With 4 bases removed from V and 4 bases from J, the gap between germline ends came to 8 bases. The CDR3 has 13 amino acids.

The chain has TRBV5-1 and TRBJ2-3; no firm D call. This CDR3 is 16 amino acids long. Trimming pared 2 bases from V and 3 bases from J, leaving 16 bases between. Germline CDR1 reads SGHRS; CDR2 reads YFSETQ. The DNA of the CDR3 is TGCGCCAGCAGCTTACCGAGTTCGGTTGCGACAGATACGCAGTATTTT. Protein product: CASSLPSSVATDTQYF.

The chain links TRBV12-3 or TRBV12-4 to TRBJ2-5; possible D gene TRBD2, 6 bases. Trimming removed 7 bases at V and 5 bases at J, with 8 bases between. This CDR3 has 11 amino acids. The CDR3 DNA follows: TGTGCCAGCACCCGGGGGGAGACCCAGTACTTC. Encoded protein: CASTRGETQYF.

This clonotype occurred a few times. The J gene is TRBJ2-2, the V gene TRBV6-5, with TRBD1 matching over 9 bases. Germline V CDR1 and CDR2: MNHEY, SVGAGI. V was clipped by 6 bases and J by 6 bases; unmatched bases: 8. The CDR3 runs 15 residues. The CDR3 DNA reads as TGTGCCAGCAGGTTACAGGGGGCCAGCGCCGGGGAGCTGTTTTTT. The encoded protein is CASRLQGASAGELFF.

About this clonotype itself: The germline gene is not matched at one end of the junction; a read error may be the cause. The rearrangement uses TRBV27 and TRBJ2-1, with D unresolved. This CDR3 spans 14 amino acids. Per germline, CDR1 MNHEY and CDR2 SMNVEV (reference sequence). CDR3 loop: CASSLMSSYNVQFF. CDR3 DNA sequence: TGTGCCAGCAGTTTAATGAGCTCCTACAATGTGCAGTTCTTC.

V and J are TRBV27 and TRBJ2-7, with D possibly matching TRBD2 (5 bases). The ends were cut back, 2 bases at V and 0 bases at J, with 8 bases in the middle. Germline V gives CDR1 MNHEY, CDR2 SMNVEV (reference sequence). This CDR3 is built from 14 residues. As DNA, the CDR3 is TGTGCCAGCAGTTTAGAGGGCAGCTCCTACGAGCAGTACTTC. As protein: CASSLEGSSYEQYF.

The chain uses TRBV7-9 and TRBJ2-1; D might be TRBD2 (6 bases). Germline V gives CDR1 SEHNR, CDR2 FQNEAQ (reference sequence). The CDR3 extends over 15 amino acids. V was clipped by 6 bases and J by 6 bases, with 18 bases between them. The CDR3 DNA reads TGTGCCAGCAGATCATTTGCGGGATTACGCAATGAGCAGTTCTTC. This encodes CASRSFAGLRNEQFF.

The genes are TRBV28 and TRBJ2-1; the D gene is possibly TRBD2 (5 bases). Trimming pared 7 bases from V and 6 bases from J, leaving 10 bases between. Germline values: CDR1 MDHEN, CDR2 SYDVKM. CDR3 size: 12 residues. CDR3 sequence (DNA): TGTGCCAGCAACGAGAGCGGCAATGAGCAGTTCTTC. Encoded protein: CASNESGNEQFF.

V gene TRBV7-2 combines with J gene TRBJ1-5; D not resolved. CDR1 is SGHTA and CDR2 is FQGNSA in the germline V gene. The CDR3 is 13 amino acids. V lost 1 base to trimming and J lost 4 bases, with 5 bases between them. The CDR3 is CASSLGENQPQHF. CDR3 DNA sequence: TGTGCCAGCAGCTTAGGGGAGAATCAGCCCCAGCATTTT.